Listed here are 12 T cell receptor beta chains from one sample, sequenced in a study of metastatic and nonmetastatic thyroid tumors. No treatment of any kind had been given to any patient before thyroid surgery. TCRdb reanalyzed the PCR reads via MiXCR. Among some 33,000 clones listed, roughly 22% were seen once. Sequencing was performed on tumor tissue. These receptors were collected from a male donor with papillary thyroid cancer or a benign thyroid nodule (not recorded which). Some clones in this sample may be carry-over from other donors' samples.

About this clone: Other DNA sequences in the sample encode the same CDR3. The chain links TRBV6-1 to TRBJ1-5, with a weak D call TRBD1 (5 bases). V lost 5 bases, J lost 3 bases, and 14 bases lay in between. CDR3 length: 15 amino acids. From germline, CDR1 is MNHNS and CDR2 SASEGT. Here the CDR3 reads CASSSTGVDNQPQHF. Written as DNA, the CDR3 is TGTGCCAGCAGTTCAACAGGAGTGGACAATCAGCCCCAGCATTTT.

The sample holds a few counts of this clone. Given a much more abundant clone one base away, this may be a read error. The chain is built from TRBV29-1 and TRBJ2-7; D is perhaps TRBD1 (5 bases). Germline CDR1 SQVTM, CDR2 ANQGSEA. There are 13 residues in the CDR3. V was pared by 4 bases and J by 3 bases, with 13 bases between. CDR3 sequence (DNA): TGCAGCGTTGTGGACATCCAGGGCTACGAGCAGTACTTC. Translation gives CSVVDIQGYEQYF.

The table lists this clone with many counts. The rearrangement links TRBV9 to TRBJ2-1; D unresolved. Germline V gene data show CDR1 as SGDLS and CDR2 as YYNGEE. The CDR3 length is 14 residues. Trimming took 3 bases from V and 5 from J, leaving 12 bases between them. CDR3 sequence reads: CASSASGDHNEQFF. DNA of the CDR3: TGTGCCAGCAGCGCGTCGGGTGATCACAATGAGCAGTTCTTC.

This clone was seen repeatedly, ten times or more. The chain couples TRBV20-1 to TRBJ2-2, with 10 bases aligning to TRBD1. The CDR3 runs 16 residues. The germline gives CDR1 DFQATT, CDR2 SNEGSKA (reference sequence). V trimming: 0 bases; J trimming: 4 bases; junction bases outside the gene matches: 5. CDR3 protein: CSARDRQGAGTGELFF. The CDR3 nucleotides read TGCAGTGCTAGAGATCGACAGGGGGCGGGCACCGGGGAGCTGTTTTTT.

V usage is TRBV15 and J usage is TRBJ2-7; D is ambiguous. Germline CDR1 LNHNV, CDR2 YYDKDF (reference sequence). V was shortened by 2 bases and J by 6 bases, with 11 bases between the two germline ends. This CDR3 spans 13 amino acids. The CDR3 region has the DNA TGTGCCACCAGCAGAAGTGGGGTGGGCGAGCAGTACTTC. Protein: CATSRSGVGEQYF.

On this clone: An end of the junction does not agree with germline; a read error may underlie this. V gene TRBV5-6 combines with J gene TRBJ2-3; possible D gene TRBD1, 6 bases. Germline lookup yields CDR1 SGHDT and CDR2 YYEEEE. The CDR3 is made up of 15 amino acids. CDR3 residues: CASILAGTWPDTQYF. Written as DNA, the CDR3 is TGTGCCAGCATCTTGGCCGGGACATGGCCAGATACGCAGTATTTT.

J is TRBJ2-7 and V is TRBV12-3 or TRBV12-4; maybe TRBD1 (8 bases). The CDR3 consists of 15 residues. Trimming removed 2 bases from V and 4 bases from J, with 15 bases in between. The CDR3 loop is CASSLNRGGEYEQYF. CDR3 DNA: TGTGCCAGCAGTTTAAACAGGGGGGGGGAGTACGAGCAGTACTTC.

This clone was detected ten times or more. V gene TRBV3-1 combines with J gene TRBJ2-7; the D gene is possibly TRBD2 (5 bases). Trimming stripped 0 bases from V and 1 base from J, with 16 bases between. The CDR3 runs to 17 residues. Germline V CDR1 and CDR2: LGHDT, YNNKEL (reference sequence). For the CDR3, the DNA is TGTGCCAGCAGCCAAGACTCCCGGGGTTTGTGGTCCTACGAGCAGTACTTC. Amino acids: CASSQDSRGLWSYEQYF.

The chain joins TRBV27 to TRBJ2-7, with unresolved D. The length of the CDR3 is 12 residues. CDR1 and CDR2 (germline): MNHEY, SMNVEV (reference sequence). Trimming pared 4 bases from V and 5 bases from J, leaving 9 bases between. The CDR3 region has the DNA TGTGCCAGCAGTTCTCCGTCGAACGAGCAGTACTTC. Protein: CASSSPSNEQYF.

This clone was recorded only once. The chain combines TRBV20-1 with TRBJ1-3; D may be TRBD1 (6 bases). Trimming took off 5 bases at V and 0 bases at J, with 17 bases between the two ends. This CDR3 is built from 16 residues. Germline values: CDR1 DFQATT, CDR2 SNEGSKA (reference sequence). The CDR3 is CSAEAYDRPSGNTIYF. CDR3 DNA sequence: TGCAGTGCTGAGGCGTACGACAGGCCCTCTGGAAACACCATATATTTT.

For the CDR3, the DNA is TGTGCCAGCAGTTTGAGTCTGGGTCGGAATCAGCCCCAGCATTTT. Protein sequence: CASSLSLGRNQPQHF. This chain joins TRBV28 and TRBJ1-5, with D hard to call. The CDR3 spans 15 residues. Germline V gene lookup returns CDR1 MDHEN and CDR2 SYDVKM. V was shortened by 3 bases and J by 4 bases, with 13 bases between the two germline ends.

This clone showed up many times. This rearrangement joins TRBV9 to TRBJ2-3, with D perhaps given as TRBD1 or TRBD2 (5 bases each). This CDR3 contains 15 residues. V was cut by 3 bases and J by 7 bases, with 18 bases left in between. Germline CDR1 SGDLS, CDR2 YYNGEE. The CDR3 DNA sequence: TGTGCCAGCAGCGGAGGAGATTCGGGGCAAAATACGCAGTATTTT. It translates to CASSGGDSGQNTQYF.